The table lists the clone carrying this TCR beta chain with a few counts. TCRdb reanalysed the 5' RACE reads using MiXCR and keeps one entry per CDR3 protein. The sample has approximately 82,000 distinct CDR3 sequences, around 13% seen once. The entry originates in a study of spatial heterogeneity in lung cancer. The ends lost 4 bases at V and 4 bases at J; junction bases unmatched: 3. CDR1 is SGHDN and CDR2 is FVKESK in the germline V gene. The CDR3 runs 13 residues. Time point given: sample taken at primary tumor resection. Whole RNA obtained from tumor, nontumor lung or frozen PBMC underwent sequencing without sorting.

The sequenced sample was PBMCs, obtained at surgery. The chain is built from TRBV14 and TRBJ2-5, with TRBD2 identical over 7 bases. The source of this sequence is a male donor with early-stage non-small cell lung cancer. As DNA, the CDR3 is TGTGCCAGCAGCCGACAGCGGGGAGAGACCCAGTACTTC. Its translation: CASSRQRGETQYF.